This record concerns one TCR beta chain sequence. The data are from a study of blood T cell repertoires in COVID-19. Overall study context: Donors in the United States, Italy and Spain gave samples during acute or convalescent COVID-19.

CDR1 SGHTA and CDR2 FQGNSA come from the germline V gene. V was pared by 1 base and J by 1 base, with 14 bases between. The CDR3 length is 17 residues. TCRdb keeps only in-frame clones here, not all; method: immunoSEQ multiplex PCR. The data show 140,000 to 150,000 clones, around four fifths seen once. This chain joins TRBV7-2 and TRBJ1-3; a weak D match, TRBD1 (5 bases). This receptor was obtained from a woman aged 40 to 50 with active or convalescent COVID-19. Sequencing was done on a sample of peripheral blood. CDR3 region: CASSLVPRVSSGNTIYF. Here the CDR3 DNA reads TGTGCCAGCAGCTTAGTTCCCAGGGTGTCGTCTGGAAACACCATATATTTT.